Listed below are T cell receptor beta chains from one sample, sequenced in a study of T cells after yellow fever vaccination. TCRdb processed the 5' RACE reads anew with MiXCR; each CDR3 protein has one entry. The table includes 610,000 or so distinct CDR3 sequences, 9% to 15% detected once. Sequencing was performed on PBMCs, taken on the day of the yellow fever booster vaccination. The receptor source for this set is a man younger than 40 who received the YFV17D yellow fever vaccine. Each CDR3 is given without its conserved first and last residue.

V: TRBV21-1; J: TRBJ2-7; CDR3: ASGDRPGSYEQY
V: TRBV5-6; J: TRBJ2-1; CDR3: ASSLGVSEQF
V: TRBV5-1; J: TRBJ2-6; CDR3: ASSLEKSSGANVLT
V: TRBV14; J: TRBJ1-1; CDR3: ASSLQATEAF
V: TRBV29-1; J: TRBJ2-5; CDR3: SVPGRGTSGAAGETQY
V: TRBV5-1; J: TRBJ2-5; CDR3: ASSLSGETQY
V: TRBV7-2; J: TRBJ2-1; CDR3: ASSLEGGESNEQF
V: TRBV25-1; J: TRBJ2-2; CDR3: ASSETGRNTGELF
V: TRBV5-1; J: TRBJ2-2; CDR3: ASSLSRAGRRTGELF
V: TRBV20-1; J: TRBJ2-1; CDR3: SARHKVGQAYSYNEQF
V: TRBV29-1; J: TRBJ1-1; CDR3: SVVAGNNTEAF
V: TRBV27; J: TRBJ2-3; CDR3: ASSSLSGVTDTQY
V: TRBV6-1; J: TRBJ2-1; CDR3: ASSLKRFQGAGNEQF
V: TRBV30; J: TRBJ2-3; CDR3: ALRASQGTDTQY
V: TRBV3-1; J: TRBJ2-3; CDR3: ASSQTGREVGDTQY
V: TRBV4-3; J: TRBJ1-1; CDR3: ASSPPGLPEAF
V: TRBV28; J: TRBJ2-1; CDR3: ASSSPPGQGRSYNEQF
V: TRBV29-1; J: TRBJ1-2; CDR3: SVGPGDGYT
V: TRBV30; J: TRBJ1-2; CDR3: AWSFGYGYT
V: TRBV7-9; J: TRBJ2-5; CDR3: ASSFPDGLETQY
V: TRBV7-2; J: TRBJ2-7; CDR3: ASSIASRAGGPAQY
V: TRBV12-3/TRBV12-4; J: TRBJ2-3; CDR3: ASTGIDTQY
V: TRBV7-2; J: TRBJ2-7; CDR3: ASSDITYEQY
V: TRBV4-2; J: TRBJ2-7; CDR3: ASSQDLPTAGEQY
V: TRBV6-5; J: TRBJ2-3; CDR3: ASRTYRERGTDTQY
V: TRBV5-6; J: TRBJ1-5; CDR3: ASSEWTRYSNQPQH
V: TRBV9; J: TRBJ2-1; CDR3: ASSVDSGRSYEQF
V: TRBV29-1; J: TRBJ1-1; CDR3: STRDRGSNTEAF
V: TRBV20-1; J: TRBJ1-2; CDR3: SARGYQGMGYGYT
V: TRBV3-1; J: TRBJ1-3; CDR3: ASSHRSSGNTIY
V: TRBV6-1; J: TRBJ2-6; CDR3: ASRQGSGANVLT
V: TRBV5-1; J: TRBJ2-7; CDR3: ASSLGTSGRAYEQY
V: TRBV20-1; J: TRBJ2-7; CDR3: SARDRTVEQY
V: TRBV5-4; J: TRBJ2-1; CDR3: ASSRAAGETYNEQF
V: TRBV20-1; J: TRBJ2-2; CDR3: SADGRVTGELF
V: TRBV10-3; J: TRBJ2-7; CDR3: AISESMGEQY
V: TRBV12-3/TRBV12-4; J: TRBJ2-7; CDR3: ASTLGGSHSYEQY
V: TRBV3-1; J: TRBJ2-2; CDR3: ASSHRLADGELF
V: TRBV4-3; J: TRBJ2-7; CDR3: ASSQGQGAINEQY
V: TRBV28; J: TRBJ1-1; CDR3: ASSYLPGQGEAF